The next 10 T cell receptor beta chains were all read from a single sample in a study of blood T cells in healthy people across ages. Then a second PCR, running about 6 to 11 cycles, was carried out with a sample-barcoded 5' primer and a J-beta primer mix. Via MiXCR, TCRdb re-called the 5' RACE reads, giving one row per CDR3 protein. The data hold around 800,000 distinct CDR3 sequences, with roughly 53% observed a single time. Sequenced input: blood. The receptors here all came from an elderly man in good health.

V gene TRBV10-3 combines with J gene TRBJ2-3; D may be TRBD2 (6 bases). The CDR3 consists of 15 residues. V shed 3 bases and J shed 1 base, with 11 bases lying between them. The germline CDR1 and CDR2 sequences are ENHRY and SYGVKD. Written as DNA, the CDR3 is TGTGCCATCAGTGACAGGGAGGTTCGCACAGATACGCAGTATTTT. This gives the protein CAISDREVRTDTQYF.

This clonotype was counted between two and nine times. The rearrangement uses TRBV6-5 and TRBJ2-4, with D possibly matching TRBD2 (6 bases). V dropped 6 bases and J dropped 0 bases, with 15 bases sitting between them. The CDR3 is made up of 16 amino acids. Germline lookup yields CDR1 MNHEY and CDR2 SVGAGI. The CDR3 DNA reads TGTGCCAGCAGCGCGGGACGGAGGTTAGCCAAAAACATTCAGTACTTC. Translation: CASSAGRRLAKNIQYF.

The rearrangement links TRBV29-1 to TRBJ1-2; 8 bases agree with TRBD1. Germline V CDR1 and CDR2: SQVTM, ANQGSEA. Trimming took 7 bases from V and 6 from J; bases not matched to a gene: 7. The CDR3 extends over 12 amino acids. This CDR3 reads CSATQGGDGYTF. The DNA of the CDR3 is TGCAGCGCGACACAGGGGGGAGATGGCTACACCTTC. Full variable domain (missing parts from reference TRBV29-1 and TRBJ1-2): SAVISQKPSRDICQRGTSLTIQCQVDSQVTMMFWYRQQPGQSLTLIATANQGSEATYESGFVIDKFPISRPNLTFSTLTVSNMSPEDSSIYLCSATQGGDGYTFGSGTRLTVV.

In its sample, this clonotype was seen a few times. The chain joins TRBV28 to TRBJ1-6; D gene ambiguous. V was clipped by 4 bases and J by 8 bases, with 18 bases between them. The CDR3 spans 16 residues. Germline CDR1 reads MDHEN; CDR2 reads SYDVKM. DNA of the CDR3: TGTGCCAGCAGTTCTACCAAAGAGGGTTGGCATTCACCCCTCCACTTT. Its translation: CASSSTKEGWHSPLHF.

V gene TRBV7-2 combines with J gene TRBJ2-5; D call uncertain. V was shortened by 0 bases and J by 4 bases, with 9 bases between the two germline ends. CDR1 is SGHTA and CDR2 is FQGNSA in the germline V gene. The CDR3 is 14 residues long. The DNA for the CDR3 is TGTGCCAGCAGCTTAGCTGCCCTTCGAGAGACCCAGTACTTC. Translated: CASSLAALRETQYF.

This clonotype has only a few counts. The chain links TRBV12-3 or TRBV12-4 to TRBJ1-1; no firm D call. Trimming took 5 bases from V and 1 from J, leaving 8 bases between them. This CDR3 is 13 amino acids long. The CDR3 sequence: CASSRRPNTEAFF. The CDR3 DNA follows: TGTGCCAGCAGTAGACGGCCGAACACTGAAGCTTTCTTT.

V is TRBV20-1 and J is TRBJ1-4; D not certain. The length of the CDR3 is 10 residues. The ends were cut back, 6 bases at V and 7 bases at J, with 6 bases in the middle. Germline loops: CDR1 DFQATT, CDR2 SNEGSKA (reference sequence). Here the CDR3 reads CSAASEKLFF. Here the CDR3 DNA reads TGCAGTGCCGCTTCTGAAAAACTGTTTTTT.

In this sample, this clonotype turned up once. The chain is built from TRBV20-1 and TRBJ2-1; 10 nucleotides match TRBD2. The CDR3 has 14 amino acids. Germline V gives CDR1 DFQATT, CDR2 SNEGSKA (reference sequence). The V and J ends lost 5 bases and 4 bases, in that order; junction bases with no gene match: 5. As DNA, the CDR3 is TGCAGTGCTCAGGAGACTAGCGGGTACAATGAGCAGTTCTTC. Protein: CSAQETSGYNEQFF.

The V call is TRBV20-1, the J call TRBJ1-4; 10 nucleotides line up with TRBD1. From germline, CDR1 is DFQATT and CDR2 SNEGSKA (reference sequence). V gave up 7 bases and J gave up 0 bases; unmatched junction bases: 11. This CDR3 is 17 amino acids long. In nucleotides, the CDR3 is TGCAGTGGTCGACAGGGGGCACGATCGTCAACTAATGAAAAACTGTTTTTT. It is translated as CSGRQGARSSTNEKLFF.

Comment on this clonotype: A much larger clone differs from this one at a single base, so this may be a read error. The rearrangement joins TRBV27 to TRBJ2-1; the match to TRBD2 covers 13 bases. The DNA end is a closer match to TRBJ2-7, so the J assignment may be wrong. Germline V lookup: CDR1 MNHEY, CDR2 SMNVEV (reference sequence). CDR3 length: 17 amino acids. CDR3 DNA: TGTGCCAGCAGTCCCGGACTAGCGGGGGACTCCTACAATGAGCAGTACTTC. Protein sequence: CASSPGLAGDSYNEQYF.